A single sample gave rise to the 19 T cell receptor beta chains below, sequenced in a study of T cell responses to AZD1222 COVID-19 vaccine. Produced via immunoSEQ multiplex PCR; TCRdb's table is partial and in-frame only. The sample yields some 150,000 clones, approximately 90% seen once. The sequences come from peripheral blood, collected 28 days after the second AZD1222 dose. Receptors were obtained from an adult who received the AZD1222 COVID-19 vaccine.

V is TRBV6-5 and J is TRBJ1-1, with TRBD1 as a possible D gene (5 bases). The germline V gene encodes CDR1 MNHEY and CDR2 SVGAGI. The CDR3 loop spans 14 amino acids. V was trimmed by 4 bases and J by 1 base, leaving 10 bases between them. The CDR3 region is CASSSLTGNTEAFF. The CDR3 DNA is TGTGCCAGCAGTTCCCTAACAGGGAACACTGAAGCTTTCTTT.

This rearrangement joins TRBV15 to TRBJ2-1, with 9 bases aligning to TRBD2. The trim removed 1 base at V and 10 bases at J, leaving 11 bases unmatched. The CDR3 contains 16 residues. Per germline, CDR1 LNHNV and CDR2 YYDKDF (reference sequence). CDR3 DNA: TGTGCCACCAGCAGAGTAGCGGGAGCCCCGGGGGGCGAGCAGTTCTTC. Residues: CATSRVAGAPGGEQFF.

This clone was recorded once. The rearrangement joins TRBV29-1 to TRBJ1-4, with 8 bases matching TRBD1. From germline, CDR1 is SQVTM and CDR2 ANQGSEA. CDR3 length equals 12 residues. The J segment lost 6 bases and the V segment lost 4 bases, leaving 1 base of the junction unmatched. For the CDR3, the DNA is TGCAGCGTTGTACAGGGGGATGAAAAACTGTTTTTT. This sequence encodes CSVVQGDEKLFF. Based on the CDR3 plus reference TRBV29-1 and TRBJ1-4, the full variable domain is SAVISQKPSRDICQRGTSLTIQCQVDSQVTMMFWYRQQPGQSLTLIATANQGSEATYESGFVIDKFPISRPNLTFSTLTVSNMSPEDSSIYLCSVVQGDEKLFFGSGTQLSVL.

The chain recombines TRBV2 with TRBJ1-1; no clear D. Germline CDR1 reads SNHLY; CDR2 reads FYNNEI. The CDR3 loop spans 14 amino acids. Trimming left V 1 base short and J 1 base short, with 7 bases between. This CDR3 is CASSEDTANTEAFF. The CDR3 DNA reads TGTGCCAGCAGTGAAGACACAGCGAACACTGAAGCTTTCTTT.

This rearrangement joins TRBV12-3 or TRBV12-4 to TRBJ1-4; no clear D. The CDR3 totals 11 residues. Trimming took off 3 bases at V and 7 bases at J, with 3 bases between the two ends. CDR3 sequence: CASSLTEKLFF. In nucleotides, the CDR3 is TGTGCCAGCAGTTTGACTGAAAAACTGTTTTTT.

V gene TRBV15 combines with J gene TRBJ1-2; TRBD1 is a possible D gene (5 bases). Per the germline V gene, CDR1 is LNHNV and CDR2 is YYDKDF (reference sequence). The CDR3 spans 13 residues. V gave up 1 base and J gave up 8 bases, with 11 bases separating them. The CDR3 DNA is TGTGCCACCAGCAGAGGGGACGGATCGGGCTACACCTTC. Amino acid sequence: CATSRGDGSGYTF.

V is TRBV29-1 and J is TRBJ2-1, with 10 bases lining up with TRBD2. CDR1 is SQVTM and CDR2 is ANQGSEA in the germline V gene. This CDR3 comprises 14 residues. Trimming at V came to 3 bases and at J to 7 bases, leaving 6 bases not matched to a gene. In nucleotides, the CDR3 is TGCAGCGTTGACTGGACTAGCGGCGTTAATGAGCAGTTCTTC. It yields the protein CSVDWTSGVNEQFF.

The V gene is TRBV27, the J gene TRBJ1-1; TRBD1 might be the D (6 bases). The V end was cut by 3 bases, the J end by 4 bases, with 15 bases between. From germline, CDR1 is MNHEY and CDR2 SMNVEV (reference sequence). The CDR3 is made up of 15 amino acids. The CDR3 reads CASSFLQGTSTEAFF. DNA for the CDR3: TGTGCCAGCAGTTTCTTACAGGGAACGAGCACTGAAGCTTTCTTT.

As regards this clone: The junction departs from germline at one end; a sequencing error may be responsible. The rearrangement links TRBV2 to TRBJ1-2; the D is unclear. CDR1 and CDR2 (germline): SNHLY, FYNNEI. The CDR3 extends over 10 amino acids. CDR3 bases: TGTGCCAGCAGTGACCGGGGTGCAGCCTTC. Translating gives CASSDRGAAF.

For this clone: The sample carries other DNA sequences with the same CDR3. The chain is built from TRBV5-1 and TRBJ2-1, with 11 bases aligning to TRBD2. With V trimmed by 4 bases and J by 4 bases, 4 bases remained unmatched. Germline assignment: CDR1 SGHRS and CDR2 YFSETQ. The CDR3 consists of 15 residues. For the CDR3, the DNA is TGCGCCAGCAGCCCAGGGACTAGCGGTTACAATGAGCAGTTCTTC. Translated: CASSPGTSGYNEQFF. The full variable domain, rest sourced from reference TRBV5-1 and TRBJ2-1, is KAGVTQTPRYLIKTRGQQVTLSCSPISGHRSVSWYQQTPGQGLQFLFEYFSETQRNKGNFPGRFSGRQFSNSRSEMNVSTLELGDSALYLCASSPGTSGYNEQFFGPGTRLTVL.

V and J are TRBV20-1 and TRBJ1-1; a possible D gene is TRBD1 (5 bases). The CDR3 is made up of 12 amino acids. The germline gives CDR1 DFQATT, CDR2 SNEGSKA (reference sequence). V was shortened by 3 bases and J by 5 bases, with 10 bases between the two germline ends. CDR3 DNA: TGCAGTGCTAGTACAGGCCAAACTGAAGCTTTCTTT. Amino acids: CSASTGQTEAFF.

CDR3 loop: CASSPSGYPYGYTF. CDR3 in DNA: TGTGCCAGCAGCCCGTCGGGGTATCCCTATGGCTACACCTTC. The J gene is TRBJ1-2, the V gene TRBV11-2, with D unclear. The V end lost 5 bases, the J end lost 4 bases, and 14 bases lay between the germline ends. This CDR3 has 14 residues. Germline CDR1 reads SGHAT; CDR2 reads FQNNGV. The variable domain in full, with the rest retrieved from reference TRBV11-2 and TRBJ1-2, is EAGVAQSPRYKIIEKRQSVAFWCNPISGHATLYWYQQILGQGPKLLIQFQNNGVVDDSQLPKDRFSAERLKGVDSTLKIQPAKLEDSAVYLCASSPSGYPYGYTFGSGTRLTVV.

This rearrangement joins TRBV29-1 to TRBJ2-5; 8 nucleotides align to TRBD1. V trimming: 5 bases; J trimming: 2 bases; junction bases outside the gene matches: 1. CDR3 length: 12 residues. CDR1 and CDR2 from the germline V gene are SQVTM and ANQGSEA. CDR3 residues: CSVYRGQETQYF. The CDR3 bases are TGCAGCGTTTACAGGGGGCAAGAGACCCAGTACTTC.

The CDR3: CSVRRSGKSLEAFF. The CDR3 DNA reads as TGCAGCGTCCGAAGATCTGGTAAATCGCTTGAAGCTTTCTTT. This chain uses TRBV29-1 with TRBJ1-1; D is undetermined. The V end was cut by 6 bases, the J end by 7 bases, with 21 bases between. The CDR3 is 14 amino acids. Germline V gene lookup returns CDR1 SQVTM and CDR2 ANQGSEA.

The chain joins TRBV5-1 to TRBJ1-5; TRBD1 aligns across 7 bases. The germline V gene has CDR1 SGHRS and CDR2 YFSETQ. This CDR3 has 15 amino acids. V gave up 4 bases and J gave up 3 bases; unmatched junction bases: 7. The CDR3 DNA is TGCGCCAGCAGCCCGGGGACAGTCCTCAATCAGCCCCAGCATTTT. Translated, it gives CASSPGTVLNQPQHF.

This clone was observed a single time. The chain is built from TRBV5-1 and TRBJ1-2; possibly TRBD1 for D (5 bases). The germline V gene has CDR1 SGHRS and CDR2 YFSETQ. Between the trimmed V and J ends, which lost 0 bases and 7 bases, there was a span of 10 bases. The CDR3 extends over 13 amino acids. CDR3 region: CASSLAAGFGYTF. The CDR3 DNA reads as TGCGCCAGCAGCTTGGCCGCAGGGTTTGGCTACACCTTC. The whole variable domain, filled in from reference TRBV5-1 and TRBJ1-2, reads KAGVTQTPRYLIKTRGQQVTLSCSPISGHRSVSWYQQTPGQGLQFLFEYFSETQRNKGNFPGRFSGRQFSNSRSEMNVSTLELGDSALYLCASSLAAGFGYTFGSGTRLTVV.

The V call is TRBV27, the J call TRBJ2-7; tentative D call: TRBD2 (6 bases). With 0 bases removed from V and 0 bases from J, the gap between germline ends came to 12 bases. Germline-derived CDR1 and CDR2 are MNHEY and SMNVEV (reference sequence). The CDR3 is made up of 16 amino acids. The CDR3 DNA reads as TGTGCCAGCAGTTTATCAAGCGGGTTGAGCTCCTACGAGCAGTACTTC. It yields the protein CASSLSSGLSSYEQYF.

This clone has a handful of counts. CDR3: CASSLAHGVQYF. The CDR3, as DNA: TGTGCCAGCAGTTTAGCACACGGAGTGCAGTACTTC. This sequence joins TRBV12-3 or TRBV12-4 and TRBJ2-7; no definite D call. The length of the CDR3 is 12 residues. The V end lost 0 bases, the J end lost 9 bases, and 9 bases lay between the germline ends.

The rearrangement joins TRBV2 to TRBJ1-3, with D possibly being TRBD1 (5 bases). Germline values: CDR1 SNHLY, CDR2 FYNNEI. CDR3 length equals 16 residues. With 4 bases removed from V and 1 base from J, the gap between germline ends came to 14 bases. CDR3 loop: CASSVGGPGSGNTIYF. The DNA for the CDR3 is TGTGCCAGCAGTGTTGGAGGCCCAGGGTCTGGAAACACCATATATTTT.